Listed here are 14 T cell receptor beta chains from one sample, sequenced in a study of human T cells and chemical hapten exposure. MiXCR, applied by TCRdb to the RACE reads, yields one record per CDR3 protein. The table lists around 69,000 distinct CDR3 sequences, about 8.5% of them singletons, with under 3.5% in the top ten. Indicated time point: patch test 2, 6 weeks after DPC sensitization. Treatment indicated: therapeutic diphenylcyclopropenone sensitization with weekly scalp DPC. The sequences come from whole blood, collected in connection with sensitization to the hapten diphenylcyclopropenone (DPC). The source of these receptors is a woman in her fifties or sixties with alopecia areata. Some clones in this sample may be carry-over from other donors' samples.

This clonotype was observed at least ten times. This chain joins TRBV12-3 or TRBV12-4 and TRBJ1-1; D is unclear. The V end was cut by 7 bases, the J end by 3 bases, with 15 bases between. The length of the CDR3 is 14 residues. CDR3 protein: CASKSGSAYTEAFF. The CDR3 DNA sequence: TGTGCCAGCAAGAGTGGGAGTGCGTACACTGAAGCTTTCTTT.

This clonotype appeared many times. The V and J genes are TRBV11-2 and TRBJ1-1; D might be TRBD1 (6 bases). The V gene lost 5 bases and the J gene lost 5 bases, with 18 bases spanning the gap. The CDR3 runs 15 residues. Germline-derived CDR1 and CDR2 are SGHAT and FQNNGV. The CDR3 coding sequence is TGTGCCAGCAGCCCTCTACGGGGGGCTTTGACTGAAGCTTTCTTT. It encodes CASSPLRGALTEAFF. The full variable domain, with the rest looked up from reference TRBV11-2 and TRBJ1-1, is EAGVAQSPRYKIIEKRQSVAFWCNPISGHATLYWYQQILGQGPKLLIQFQNNGVVDDSQLPKDRFSAERLKGVDSTLKIQPAKLEDSAVYLCASSPLRGALTEAFFGQGTRLTVV.

This clonotype was picked up a small number of times. The chain employs TRBV7-2 and TRBJ1-3, with a possible D match to TRBD1 (5 bases). CDR1 is SGHTA, CDR2 FQGNSA, per germline. V lost 4 bases and J lost 0, with 16 bases in between. The CDR3 has 17 amino acids. In nucleotides, the CDR3 is TGTGCCAGCAGCTCCATGCGGGGCAGCCTCTCTGGAAACACCATATATTTT. It codes for CASSSMRGSLSGNTIYF.

In DNA form, the CDR3 reads TGTGCCAGCAGGGGGGACGGCGATTCACCCCTCCACTTT. This gives the protein CASRGDGDSPLHF. The chain has TRBV2 and TRBJ1-6, with D tentatively TRBD1 (5 bases). Looked up from germline, CDR1 is SNHLY and CDR2 is FYNNEI. V was trimmed by 6 bases and J by 8 bases, leaving 11 bases between them. The CDR3 runs 13 residues.

The gene calls are TRBV7-2 and TRBJ2-7; D possibly uses TRBD1 or TRBD2 (5 bases each). The germline V and J ends were trimmed by 5 bases and 1 base, with 12 bases remaining between them. The CDR3 is 14 residues long. The germline V gene encodes CDR1 SGHTA and CDR2 FQGNSA. The DNA of the CDR3 is TGTGCCAGCAGCCGGGACCTCGGATCCTACGAGCAGTACTTC. This encodes CASSRDLGSYEQYF.

The chain joins TRBV2 to TRBJ1-1, with TRBD1 matching over 7 bases. The CDR3 covers 18 residues. Trimming removed 4 bases from V and 4 bases from J; junction bases left unmatched: 18. Per germline, CDR1 SNHLY and CDR2 FYNNEI. In DNA, the CDR3 is TGTGCCAGCAGTGCATTTCGAATACAGGGGAGGAATGGCACTGAAGCTTTCTTT. Encoded protein: CASSAFRIQGRNGTEAFF.

This clonotype was found a few times. This sequence joins TRBV27 and TRBJ2-4; 8 bases align to TRBD1. The CDR3 length is 13 residues. Germline V gives CDR1 MNHEY, CDR2 SMNVEV (reference sequence). V dropped 5 bases and J dropped 6; count of bases not matched to a gene: 3. The CDR3 spells CASSRQGLNIQYF. Here the CDR3 DNA reads TGTGCCAGCAGTCGACAGGGGTTAAACATTCAGTACTTC.

The chain links TRBV7-2 to TRBJ1-5, with D tentatively TRBD1 (5 bases). Trimming left V 5 bases short and J 7 bases short, with 15 bases between. The CDR3 contains 14 residues. The germline V gene has CDR1 SGHTA and CDR2 FQGNSA. CDR3 nucleotide sequence: TGTGCCAGCAGCCAAATGGGGGGTAGGCAGCCCCAGCATTTT. It is translated as CASSQMGGRQPQHF.

This clonotype occurred many times. The chain employs TRBV28 and TRBJ1-1, with TRBD1 identical over 7 bases. The CDR3 spans 15 residues. The junction had 6 bases not matched to a gene; V was cut back by 3 bases and J by 2 bases. Germline assignment: CDR1 MDHEN and CDR2 SYDVKM. DNA of the CDR3: TGTGCCAGCAGTTTCGGGGACAGAACAAACACTGAAGCTTTCTTT. Its protein is CASSFGDRTNTEAFF.

Worth noting for this clonotype: An end of the junction differs from the germline gene, which may be a read error. The V gene is TRBV20-1, the J gene TRBJ2-2; 7 bases align to TRBD2. The CDR3 runs to 15 residues. From germline, CDR1 is DFQATT and CDR2 SNEGSKA (reference sequence). Written as DNA, the CDR3 is TGCAGTGCTAGAGAAAGGCGGGGGAACGCCGGGGAGCTGTTTTTT. It is translated as CSARERRGNAGELFF.

This clonotype appeared a few times. V and J are TRBV14 and TRBJ2-3, with D unclear. Germline values: CDR1 SGHDN, CDR2 FVKESK. V lost 1 base and J 7 bases, leaving 3 bases between the germline ends. The CDR3 contains 11 residues. CDR3 amino acids: CASSQGNTQYF. CDR3 DNA: TGTGCCAGCAGCCAAGGAAATACGCAGTATTTT.

The V and J genes are TRBV29-1 and TRBJ2-5; no clear D. V was trimmed by 7 bases and J by 5 bases, leaving 14 bases between them. CDR1 is SQVTM, CDR2 ANQGSEA, per germline. The CDR3 has 12 amino acids. The CDR3: CSAARSRETQYF. The CDR3 nucleotides are TGCAGCGCTGCGCGATCGCGGGAGACCCAGTACTTC.

A single count supports this clonotype. The chain carries TRBV29-1 and TRBJ1-2, with 7 bases that match TRBD1. The V gene's germline CDR1 is SQVTM and CDR2 ANQGSEA. V was clipped by 5 bases and J by 3 bases; unmatched bases: 3. The CDR3 contains 12 residues. The CDR3 sequence is CSVSGGDYGYTF. CDR3 coding DNA: TGCAGCGTTTCAGGGGGAGACTATGGCTACACCTTC.

The sample holds a few counts of this clonotype. V and J are TRBV5-4 and TRBJ2-5; D possibly uses TRBD1 or TRBD2 (6 bases each). V was shortened by 3 bases and J by 1 base, with 10 bases between the two germline ends. The CDR3 is 14 amino acids. Germline CDR1 SGHNT, CDR2 YYREEE (reference sequence). The CDR3 loop reads CASSSGGLQETQYF. Written as DNA, the CDR3 is TGTGCCAGCAGCTCCGGGGGCCTCCAAGAGACCCAGTACTTC.